The clone carrying this T cell receptor beta chain has a count of ten or more. Its antigen is still unknown. The data were obtained in a study of T cells after yellow fever vaccination. For the study at large: SMART-Seq v4 Ultra Low Input prepared libraries from low-cell fractions.

The germline gives CDR1 SGHKS, CDR2 YYEKEE (reference sequence). The CDR3 runs 16 residues. Trimming stripped 0 bases from V and 10 bases from J, with 20 bases between. TCRdb independently ran MiXCR on the 5' RACE reads; one entry per CDR3 protein. Among under 300,000 distinct CDR3 sequences, roughly 7.2% were seen once, and the ten largest hold about 0.9%. Regarding the study as a whole: Researchers report a weaker secondary response that nonetheless peaked faster, day 5 versus 15. Contaminants from the bulk population, in the form of abundant clonotypes, could be found in FACS-sorted repertoires.

This specimen was CD4+ T cells sorted from PBMCs, taken 15 days after the yellow fever booster vaccination. The chain uses TRBV5-5 and TRBJ2-1, with D unresolved. The TCR sequence derives from a man aged 30-40 years who received the YFV17D yellow fever vaccine. CDR3 nucleotides: TGTGCCAGCAGCTTGGCCTACCTCACCCTAATCGGCGAGCAGTTCTTC. The encoded protein is CASSLAYLTLIGEQFF. The whole variable domain, filled in from reference TRBV5-5 and TRBJ2-1, reads DAGVTQSPTHLIKTRGQQVTLRCSPISGHKSVSWYQQVLGQGPQFIFQYYEKEERGRGNFPDRFSARQFPNYSSELNVNALLLGDSALYLCASSLAYLTLIGEQFFGPGTRLTVL.